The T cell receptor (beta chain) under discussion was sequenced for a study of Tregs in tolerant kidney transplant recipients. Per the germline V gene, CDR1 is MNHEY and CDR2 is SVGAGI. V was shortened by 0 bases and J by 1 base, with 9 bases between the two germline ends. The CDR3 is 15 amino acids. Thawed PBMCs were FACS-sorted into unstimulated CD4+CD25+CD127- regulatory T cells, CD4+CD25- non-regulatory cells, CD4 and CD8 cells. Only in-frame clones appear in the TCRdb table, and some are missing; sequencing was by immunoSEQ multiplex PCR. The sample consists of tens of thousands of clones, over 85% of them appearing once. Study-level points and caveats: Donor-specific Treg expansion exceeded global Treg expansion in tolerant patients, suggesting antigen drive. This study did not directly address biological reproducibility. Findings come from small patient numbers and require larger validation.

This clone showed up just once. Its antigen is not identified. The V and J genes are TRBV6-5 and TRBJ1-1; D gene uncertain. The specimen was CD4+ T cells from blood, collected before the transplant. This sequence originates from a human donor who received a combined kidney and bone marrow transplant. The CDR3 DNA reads TGTGCCAGCAGTTACTCGATACGAGGGAACACTGAAGCTTTCTTT. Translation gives CASSYSIRGNTEAFF.